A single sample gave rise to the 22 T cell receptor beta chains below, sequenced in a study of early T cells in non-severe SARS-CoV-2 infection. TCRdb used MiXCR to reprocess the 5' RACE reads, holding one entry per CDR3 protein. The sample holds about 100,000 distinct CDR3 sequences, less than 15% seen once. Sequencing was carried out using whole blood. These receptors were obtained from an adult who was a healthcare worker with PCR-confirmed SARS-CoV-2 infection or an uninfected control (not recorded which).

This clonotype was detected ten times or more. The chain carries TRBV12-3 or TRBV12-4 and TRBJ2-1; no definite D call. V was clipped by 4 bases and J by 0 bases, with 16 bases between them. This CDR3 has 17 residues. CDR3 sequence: CASSSFGNPSSYNEQFF. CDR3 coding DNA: TGTGCCAGCAGTTCCTTCGGTAACCCGAGCTCCTACAATGAGCAGTTCTTC.

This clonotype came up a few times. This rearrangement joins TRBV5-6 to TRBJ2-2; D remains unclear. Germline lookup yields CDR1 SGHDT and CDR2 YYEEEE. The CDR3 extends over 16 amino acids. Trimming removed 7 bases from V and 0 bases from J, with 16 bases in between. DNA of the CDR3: TGTGCCAGCGGATTGAGGCAGACTTCGAACACCGGGGAGCTGTTTTTT. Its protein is CASGLRQTSNTGELFF.

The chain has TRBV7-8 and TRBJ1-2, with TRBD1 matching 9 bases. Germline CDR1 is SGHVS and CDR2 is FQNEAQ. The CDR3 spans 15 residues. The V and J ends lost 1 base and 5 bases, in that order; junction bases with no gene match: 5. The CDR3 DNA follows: TGTGCCAGCAGCTTAGATCGGGACAGGGAATATGGCTACACCTTC. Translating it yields CASSLDRDREYGYTF.

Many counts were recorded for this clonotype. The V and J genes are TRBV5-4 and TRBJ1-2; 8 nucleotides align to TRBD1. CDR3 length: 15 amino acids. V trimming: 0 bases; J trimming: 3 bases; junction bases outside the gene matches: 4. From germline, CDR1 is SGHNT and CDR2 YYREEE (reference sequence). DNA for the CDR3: TGTGCCAGCAGCTTGGCTCCGGACAGGGACTATGGCTACACCTTC. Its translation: CASSLAPDRDYGYTF.

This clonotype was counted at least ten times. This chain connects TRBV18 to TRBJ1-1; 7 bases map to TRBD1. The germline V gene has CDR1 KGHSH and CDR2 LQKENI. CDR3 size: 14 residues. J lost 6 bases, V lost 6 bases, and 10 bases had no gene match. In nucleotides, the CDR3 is TGTGCCAGCTCTCGCGAACAGGGGATCGCTGAAGCTTTCTTT. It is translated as CASSREQGIAEAFF.

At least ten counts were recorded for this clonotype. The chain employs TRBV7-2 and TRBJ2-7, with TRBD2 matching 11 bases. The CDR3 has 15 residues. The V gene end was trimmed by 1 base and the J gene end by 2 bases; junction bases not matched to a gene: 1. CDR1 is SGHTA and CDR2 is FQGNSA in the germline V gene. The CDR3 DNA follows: TGTGCCAGCAGCTTAGGACTAGCGGGGCCCTACGAGCAGTACTTC. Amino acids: CASSLGLAGPYEQYF.

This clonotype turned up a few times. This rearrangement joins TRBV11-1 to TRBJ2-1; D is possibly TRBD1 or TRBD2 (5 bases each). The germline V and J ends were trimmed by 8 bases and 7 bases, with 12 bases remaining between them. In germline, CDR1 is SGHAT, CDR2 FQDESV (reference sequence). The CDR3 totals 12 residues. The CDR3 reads CASEGRANEQFF. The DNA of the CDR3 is TGTGCCAGCGAGGGCAGGGCGAATGAGCAGTTCTTC.

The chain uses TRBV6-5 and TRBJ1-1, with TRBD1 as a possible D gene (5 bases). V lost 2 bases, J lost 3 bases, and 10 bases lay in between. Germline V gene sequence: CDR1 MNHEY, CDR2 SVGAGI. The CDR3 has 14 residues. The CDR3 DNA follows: TGTGCCAGCAGTTACGCGGGGCTGGACACTGAAGCTTTCTTT. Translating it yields CASSYAGLDTEAFF.

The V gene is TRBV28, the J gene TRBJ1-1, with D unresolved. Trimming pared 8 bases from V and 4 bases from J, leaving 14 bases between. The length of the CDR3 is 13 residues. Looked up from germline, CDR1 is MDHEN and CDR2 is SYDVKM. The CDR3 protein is CASRYTVPTEAFF. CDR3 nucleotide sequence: TGTGCCAGCCGGTACACAGTTCCCACTGAAGCTTTCTTT.

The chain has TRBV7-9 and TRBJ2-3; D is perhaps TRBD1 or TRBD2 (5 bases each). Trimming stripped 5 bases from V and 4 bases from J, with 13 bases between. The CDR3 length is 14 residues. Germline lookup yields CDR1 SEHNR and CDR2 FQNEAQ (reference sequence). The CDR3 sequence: CASSRGTAADTQYF. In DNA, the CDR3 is TGTGCCAGCAGCCGAGGGACCGCGGCAGATACGCAGTATTTT. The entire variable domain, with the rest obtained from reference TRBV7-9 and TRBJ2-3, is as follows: DTGVSQNPRHKITKRGQNVTFRCDPISEHNRLYWYRQTLGQGPEFLTYFQNEAQLEKSRLLSDRFSAERPKGSFSTLEIQRTEQGDSAMYLCASSRGTAADTQYFGPGTRLTVL.

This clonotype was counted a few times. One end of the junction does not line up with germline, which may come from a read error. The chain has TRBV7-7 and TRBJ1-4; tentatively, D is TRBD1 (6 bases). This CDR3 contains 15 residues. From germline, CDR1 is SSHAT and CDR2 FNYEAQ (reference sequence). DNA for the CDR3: TGTGCTAGCAGCACCTCGACAGGAAGGGGAGAAAAACTGTTTTTT. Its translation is CASSTSTGRGEKLFF.

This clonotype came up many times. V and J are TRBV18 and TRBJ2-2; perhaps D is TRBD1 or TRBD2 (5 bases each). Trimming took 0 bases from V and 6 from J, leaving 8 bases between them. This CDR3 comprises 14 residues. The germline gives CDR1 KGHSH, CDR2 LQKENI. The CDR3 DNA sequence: TGTGCCAGCTCACCACCTTGGGACGCCGGGGAGCTGTTTTTT. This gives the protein CASSPPWDAGELFF.

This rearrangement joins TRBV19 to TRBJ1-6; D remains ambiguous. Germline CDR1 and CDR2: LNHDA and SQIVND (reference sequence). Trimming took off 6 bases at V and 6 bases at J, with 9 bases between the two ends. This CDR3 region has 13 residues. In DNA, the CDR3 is TGTGCCAGTAGAGAACTTCCTAATTCACCCCTCCACTTT. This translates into CASRELPNSPLHF.

CDR3 nucleotide sequence: TGTGCCAGCAGTTTAGTGCCCCTCCCGGAGCAGTACTTC. Residues: CASSLVPLPEQYF. This chain joins TRBV28 and TRBJ2-7; D is undetermined. V was shortened by 2 bases and J by 7 bases, with 12 bases between the two germline ends. Germline V CDR1 and CDR2: MDHEN, SYDVKM. This CDR3 contains 13 residues.

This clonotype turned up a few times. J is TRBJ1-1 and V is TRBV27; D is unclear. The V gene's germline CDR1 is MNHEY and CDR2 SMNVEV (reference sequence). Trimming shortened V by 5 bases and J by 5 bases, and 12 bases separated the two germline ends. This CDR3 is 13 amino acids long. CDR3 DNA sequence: TGTGCCAGCAGTGCCTTCGGGAGAACTGAAGCTTTCTTT. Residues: CASSAFGRTEAFF.

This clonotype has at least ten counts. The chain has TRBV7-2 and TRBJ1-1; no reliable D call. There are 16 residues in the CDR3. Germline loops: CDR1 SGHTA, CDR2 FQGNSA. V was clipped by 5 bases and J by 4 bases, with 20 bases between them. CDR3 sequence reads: CASSPTLTGSATEAFF. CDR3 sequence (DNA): TGTGCCAGCAGCCCGACCTTAACGGGTTCGGCCACTGAAGCTTTCTTT.

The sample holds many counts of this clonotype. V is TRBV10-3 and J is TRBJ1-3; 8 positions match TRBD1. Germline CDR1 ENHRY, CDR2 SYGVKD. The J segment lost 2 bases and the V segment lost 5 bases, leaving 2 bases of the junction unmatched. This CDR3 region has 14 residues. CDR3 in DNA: TGTGCCATCAGTCAGGACAGGGCTGGAAACACCATATATTTT. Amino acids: CAISQDRAGNTIYF.

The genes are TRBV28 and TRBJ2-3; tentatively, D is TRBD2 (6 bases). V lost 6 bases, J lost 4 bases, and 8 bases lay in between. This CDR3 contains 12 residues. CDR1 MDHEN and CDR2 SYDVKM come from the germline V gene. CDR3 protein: CASRQRADTQYF. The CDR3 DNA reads TGTGCCAGCAGGCAGCGGGCAGATACGCAGTATTTT.

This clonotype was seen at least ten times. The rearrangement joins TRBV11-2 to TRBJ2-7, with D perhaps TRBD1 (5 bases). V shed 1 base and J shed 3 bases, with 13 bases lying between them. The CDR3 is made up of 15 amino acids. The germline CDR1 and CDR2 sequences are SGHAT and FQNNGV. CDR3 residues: CASSLVQQGYYEQYF. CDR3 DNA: TGTGCCAGCAGCTTAGTACAGCAGGGCTACTACGAGCAGTACTTC. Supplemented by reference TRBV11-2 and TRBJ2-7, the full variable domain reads EAGVAQSPRYKIIEKRQSVAFWCNPISGHATLYWYQQILGQGPKLLIQFQNNGVVDDSQLPKDRFSAERLKGVDSTLKIQPAKLEDSAVYLCASSLVQQGYYEQYFGPGTRLTVT.

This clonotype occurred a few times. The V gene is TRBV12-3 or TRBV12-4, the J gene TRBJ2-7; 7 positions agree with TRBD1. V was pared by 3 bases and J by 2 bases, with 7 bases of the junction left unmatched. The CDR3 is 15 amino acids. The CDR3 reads CASSFSVQGAYEQYF. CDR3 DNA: TGTGCCAGCAGTTTCTCGGTGCAGGGGGCCTACGAGCAGTACTTC.

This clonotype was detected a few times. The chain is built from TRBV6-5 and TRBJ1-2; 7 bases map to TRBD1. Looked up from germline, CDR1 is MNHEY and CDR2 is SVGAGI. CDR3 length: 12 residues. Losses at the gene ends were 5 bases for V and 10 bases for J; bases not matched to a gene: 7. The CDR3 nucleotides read TGTGCCAGCAGTCGGGACAGTGTGGCCTACACCTTC. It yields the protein CASSRDSVAYTF.

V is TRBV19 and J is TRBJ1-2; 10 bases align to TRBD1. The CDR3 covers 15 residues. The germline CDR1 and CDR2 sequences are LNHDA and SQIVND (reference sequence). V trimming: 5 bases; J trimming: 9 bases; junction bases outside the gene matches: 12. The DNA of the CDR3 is TGTGCCAGTAGTCCACCCGGGACAGGGGCTCACCGCTACACCTTC. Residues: CASSPPGTGAHRYTF.